Presented here are 22 T cell receptor beta chains from one specimen sequenced in a study of neurological immune-mediated disorders. TCRdb ran MiXCR on the 5' RACE reads and lists one entry per CDR3 protein. The table has about 62,000 distinct CDR3 sequences, 3% to 4% seen once. Sequencing used PBMCs. These TCRs come from a woman in her 50s with multiple sclerosis.

This clonotype has a count of ten or more. The chain carries TRBV10-3 and TRBJ2-1, with TRBD2 matching 8 bases. The J segment lost 2 bases and the V segment lost 8 bases, leaving 5 bases of the junction unmatched. CDR3 size: 14 residues. In germline, CDR1 is ENHRY, CDR2 SYGVKD. CDR3 DNA: TGTGCCATCTGCCGGGAGGGCCCCTACAATGAGCAGTTCTTC. Protein sequence: CAICREGPYNEQFF.

At least ten counts were recorded for this clonotype. The chain is built from TRBV11-3 and TRBJ2-3; 11 bases map to TRBD2. This CDR3 has 16 residues. Germline CDR1 and CDR2: SGHNT and YENEEA. V dropped 5 bases and J dropped 4; count of bases not matched to a gene: 8. CDR3 sequence: CASSPGLAAVSDTQYF. CDR3 bases: TGTGCCAGCAGCCCGGGACTAGCGGCGGTTTCAGATACGCAGTATTTT.

In this sample, this clonotype turned up many times. The rearrangement links TRBV19 to TRBJ2-7, with D possibly being TRBD2 (6 bases). This CDR3 contains 12 residues. Trimming shortened V by 8 bases and J by 4 bases, and 12 bases separated the two germline ends. Germline-derived CDR1 and CDR2 are LNHDA and SQIVND (reference sequence). The CDR3 sequence is CASGPRGYEQYF. The CDR3 DNA follows: TGTGCCAGTGGCCCCCGGGGGTACGAGCAGTACTTC.

This clonotype came up many times. The chain combines TRBV14 with TRBJ1-4; D is unresolved. V lost 5 bases to trimming and J lost 5 bases, with 15 bases between them. The CDR3 has 15 amino acids. CDR1 SGHDN and CDR2 FVKESK come from the germline V gene. The CDR3: CASSERVRWNEKLFF. The CDR3 bases are TGTGCCAGCAGCGAAAGGGTACGGTGGAATGAAAAACTGTTTTTT.

This clonotype has ten or more counts. V and J are TRBV5-1 and TRBJ2-5; possibly TRBD1 for D (6 bases). The germline gives CDR1 SGHRS, CDR2 YFSETQ. The CDR3 is 15 residues long. The V and J ends lost 3 bases and 0 bases respectively, with 12 bases between them. CDR3 sequence: CASSSQGSHQETQYF. The CDR3 nucleotides are TGCGCCAGCAGCTCACAGGGCTCCCACCAAGAGACCCAGTACTTC.

This clonotype was seen many times. The chain carries TRBV20-1 and TRBJ1-1; D is uncertain. Per germline, CDR1 DFQATT and CDR2 SNEGSKA (reference sequence). Trimming removed 4 bases at V and 2 bases at J, with 14 bases between. This CDR3 region has 14 residues. The CDR3 here is CSAMPPQLNTEAFF. CDR3 bases: TGCAGTGCTATGCCCCCCCAGCTAAACACTGAAGCTTTCTTT.

This clonotype was picked up many times. The genes are TRBV10-3 and TRBJ2-1, with a possible D match to TRBD2 (6 bases). Trimming removed 3 bases from V and 3 bases from J, with 12 bases in between. CDR1 ENHRY and CDR2 SYGVKD come from the germline V gene. This CDR3 has 15 amino acids. For the CDR3, the DNA is TGTGCCATCAGTGAACGAGCGGGCCACTACAATGAGCAGTTCTTC. This translates into CAISERAGHYNEQFF.

This clonotype showed up many times. This sequence joins TRBV5-1 and TRBJ2-1; 9 bases match TRBD2. Germline V gene sequence: CDR1 SGHRS, CDR2 YFSETQ. CDR3 length: 15 residues. Trimming at V came to 6 bases and at J to 5 bases, leaving 9 bases not matched to a gene. CDR3 bases: TGCGCCAGCAACTTACTAGCGGGTTCCAACAATGAGCAGTTCTTC. Protein product: CASNLLAGSNNEQFF. The full variable domain, completed using reference TRBV5-1 and TRBJ2-1, is KAGVTQTPRYLIKTRGQQVTLSCSPISGHRSVSWYQQTPGQGLQFLFEYFSETQRNKGNFPGRFSGRQFSNSRSEMNVSTLELGDSALYLCASNLLAGSNNEQFFGPGTRLTVL.

This clonotype was counted at least ten times. The chain's CDR3 is CASSQGQGARYGYTF. The CDR3 region has the DNA TGTGCCAGCAGCCAAGGACAGGGGGCCAGGTATGGCTACACCTTC. This rearrangement joins TRBV3-1 to TRBJ1-2, with 10 bases fitting TRBD1. The V and J ends lost 1 base and 5 bases, in that order; junction bases with no gene match: 4. Germline V gene sequence: CDR1 LGHDT, CDR2 YNNKEL (reference sequence). The CDR3 runs to 15 residues.

This clonotype was detected only a few times. The chain carries TRBV7-2 and TRBJ2-5; D remains unclear. Germline V gene lookup returns CDR1 SGHTA and CDR2 FQGNSA. V lost 3 bases and J lost 2, with 10 bases in between. The CDR3 is 14 amino acids. For the CDR3, the DNA is TGTGCCAGCAGCTTTGCGCTGAATCAAGAGACCCAGTACTTC. Its protein is CASSFALNQETQYF.

This clonotype was seen ten or more times. The chain uses TRBV10-3 and TRBJ2-7; D may be TRBD1 (6 bases). The germline gives CDR1 ENHRY, CDR2 SYGVKD. The germline V and J ends were trimmed by 10 bases and 0 bases, with 13 bases remaining between them. The CDR3 is 13 residues long. CDR3 bases: TGTGCCACCTCAGACAGGTTCTCCTACGAGCAGTACTTC. This codes for CATSDRFSYEQYF.

At least ten counts were recorded for this clonotype. The CDR3 is CSARDRGPGTEAFF. CDR3 DNA: TGCAGTGCCCGGGACAGGGGGCCGGGCACTGAAGCTTTCTTT. The chain carries TRBV20-1 and TRBJ1-1, with TRBD1 matching 12 bases. Germline lookup yields CDR1 DFQATT and CDR2 SNEGSKA (reference sequence). The CDR3 is 14 amino acids. V lost 6 bases to trimming and J lost 4 bases; unmatched junction nucleotides: 6.

The chain is built from TRBV10-3 and TRBJ1-5; D is ambiguous. Looked up from germline, CDR1 is ENHRY and CDR2 is SYGVKD. The CDR3 contains 13 residues. Trimming cost V 7 bases and J 7 bases, with 14 bases left between them. DNA for the CDR3: TGTGCCATCACCTCAAAGACGGAACAGCCCCAGCATTTT. It yields the protein CAITSKTEQPQHF.

This clonotype was seen at least ten times. The chain uses TRBV20-1 and TRBJ2-1, with D perhaps TRBD2 (6 bases). Germline lookup yields CDR1 DFQATT and CDR2 SNEGSKA (reference sequence). The CDR3 loop spans 14 amino acids. V dropped 0 bases and J dropped 9 bases, with 15 bases sitting between them. The CDR3 is CSARDSLEAGEQFF. The CDR3 region has the DNA TGCAGTGCTAGAGATTCCCTAGAAGCGGGTGAGCAGTTCTTC.

This clonotype was observed at least ten times. The CDR3 bases are TGTGCCAGCAGCTCCTGGACATCAGAAGGAAACACCATATATTTT. It yields the protein CASSSWTSEGNTIYF. The rearrangement links TRBV4-2 to TRBJ1-3; D is possibly TRBD1 (5 bases). The V and J ends lost 5 bases and 4 bases respectively, with 15 bases between them. CDR3 length: 15 amino acids. The V gene's germline CDR1 is LGHNA and CDR2 YNFKEQ.

Turning to this clonotype: A much larger clone lies a single base off, so this may be a read error. The chain has TRBV20-1 and TRBJ1-5; D might be TRBD1 (5 bases). The CDR3 spans 18 residues. Germline V gene data show CDR1 as DFQATT and CDR2 as SNEGSKA (reference sequence). CDR3 in amino acids: CSARDIGGTHLNNQPQNF. The CDR3 DNA reads as TGCAGTGCTAGAGATATCGGGGGGACTCACCTAAACAATCAGCCCCAGAATTTT.

This clonotype was observed at least ten times. The chain links TRBV11-3 to TRBJ2-3; the match to TRBD2 covers 12 bases. The J segment lost 5 bases and the V segment lost 0 bases, leaving 6 bases of the junction unmatched. The CDR3 spans 17 residues. Germline assignment: CDR1 SGHNT and CDR2 YENEEA. CDR3: CASSLDSSGRAGDTQYF. CDR3 nucleotides: TGTGCCAGCAGCTTAGATTCTAGCGGGAGGGCCGGAGATACGCAGTATTTT.

This clonotype was found a few times. This chain connects TRBV4-1 to TRBJ1-1; a possible D gene is TRBD1 (5 bases). The CDR3 is made up of 15 amino acids. V lost 5 bases to trimming and J lost 10 bases, with 23 bases between them. CDR1 MGHRA and CDR2 YSYEKL come from the germline V gene. Written as DNA, the CDR3 is TGCGCCAGCAGCTTTCTGGGCTCTGGGGACCGCCGAGCTTTCTTT. As protein: CASSFLGSGDRRAFF.

This clonotype was found many times. V is TRBV20-1 and J is TRBJ2-3; 13 bases are a match to TRBD2. This CDR3 has 13 amino acids. The germline V gene encodes CDR1 DFQATT and CDR2 SNEGSKA (reference sequence). Trimming cost V 6 bases and J 8 bases; bases outside gene matches: 5. The DNA of the CDR3 is TGCAGTGCAAGGACTAGCGGGAGACGTACGCAGTATTTT. This encodes CSARTSGRRTQYF.

The chain couples TRBV6-2 or TRBV6-3 to TRBJ2-1; 9 bases are a match to TRBD2. Germline values: CDR1 MNHEY, CDR2 SVGEGT. This CDR3 is built from 17 residues. With V trimmed by 0 bases and J by 5 bases, 8 bases remained unmatched. CDR3 nucleotide sequence: TGTGCCAGCAGTTACTCCTTTGGGGCGGGAGGGCACAATGAGCAGTTCTTC. Protein sequence: CASSYSFGAGGHNEQFF.

The gene calls are TRBV10-3 and TRBJ2-7; no clear D. CDR3 length equals 15 residues. In germline, CDR1 is ENHRY, CDR2 SYGVKD. V was shortened by 4 bases and J by 2 bases, with 15 bases between the two germline ends. The CDR3 here is CAISGNTGLAYEQYF. The CDR3 nucleotides read TGTGCCATCAGTGGTAATACCGGGCTCGCCTACGAGCAGTACTTC.

This clonotype was counted at least ten times. This rearrangement joins TRBV7-9 to TRBJ1-1, with 7 bases lining up with TRBD1. Germline V gene data show CDR1 as SEHNR and CDR2 as FQNEAQ (reference sequence). The CDR3 length is 16 residues. V lost 5 bases to trimming and J lost 1 base; unmatched junction nucleotides: 10. The chain's CDR3 is CASSRTPAGGNTEAFF. The CDR3 DNA is TGTGCCAGCAGCCGCACCCCGGCAGGGGGGAACACTGAAGCTTTCTTT.